This T cell receptor (beta chain) was observed in a study of T-cell memory formation after mild COVID-19. The study, taken as a whole, reports: Cross-reactive memory apparently joined, as some responding clones appeared in pre-infection memory. CD4+ bias marked clones expanding day 15 to 37, unlike balanced contracting clones. Among CD4+ contracting clones, most were CM and EM, and CD8+ ones EMRA.

Note on this clonotype: Its antigen remains unknown.

Using constant-segment primers, 5'RACE produced TCR alpha and TCR beta cDNA libraries carrying sample barcodes and UMIs. Using its own MiXCR run on the 5' RACE reads, TCRdb lists one record per CDR3 protein. The sample carries roughly 450,000 distinct CDR3 sequences, around a sixth recorded once. The CDR3 loop spans 20 amino acids. Losses at the gene ends were 4 bases for V and 2 bases for J; bases not matched to a gene: 13. Germline V gives CDR1 SGDLS, CDR2 YYNGEE. The sequenced sample consisted of PBMCs or a T cell subset sorted from them (not recorded which). The chain carries TRBV9 and TRBJ2-2; TRBD2 matches 14 bases. This TCR was recovered from an adult woman who had mild COVID-19 (a few samples of this study predate the infection). Cell type and time point are not known. The CDR3 region has the DNA TGTGCCAGCAGCCTTGCCAAGGGACTAGCGGGAGTTAGTAACACCGGGGAGCTGTTTTTT. Its translation is CASSLAKGLAGVSNTGELFF.